This T cell receptor (beta chain) is drawn from a study of PD-1 blockade in classical Hodgkin lymphoma. Broader study findings: TCR diversity in CD4+, not CD8+, cells rose significantly by C4D1. When nivolumab was started under 1 year after ASCT, patients were excluded.

The repertoire was sequenced with immunoSEQ multiplex PCR; TCRdb's copy has only in-frame clones and lacks some. The sample carries just over 60,000 clones, 88% recorded once. This clone was observed once. Its antigen is unknown. With 4 bases removed from V and 4 bases from J, the gap between germline ends came to 16 bases. Germline V lookup: CDR1 SQVTM, CDR2 ANQGSEA. CDR3 length: 14 residues. All patients experienced relapse after autologous stem cell transplantation, and brentuximab vedotin exposure was variable. Patients reached a best response of complete response, partial response or progressive disease.

The rearrangement links TRBV29-1 to TRBJ1-1; D might be TRBD1 (6 bases). The source was peripheral blood mononuclear cells (PBMCs), collected at baseline. This clonotype was sampled from a human donor with classical Hodgkin lymphoma. CDR3 nucleotides: TGCAGCGTTGGGATGGGGGCGGGGGTCACTGAAGCTTTCTTT. Protein sequence: CSVGMGAGVTEAFF.